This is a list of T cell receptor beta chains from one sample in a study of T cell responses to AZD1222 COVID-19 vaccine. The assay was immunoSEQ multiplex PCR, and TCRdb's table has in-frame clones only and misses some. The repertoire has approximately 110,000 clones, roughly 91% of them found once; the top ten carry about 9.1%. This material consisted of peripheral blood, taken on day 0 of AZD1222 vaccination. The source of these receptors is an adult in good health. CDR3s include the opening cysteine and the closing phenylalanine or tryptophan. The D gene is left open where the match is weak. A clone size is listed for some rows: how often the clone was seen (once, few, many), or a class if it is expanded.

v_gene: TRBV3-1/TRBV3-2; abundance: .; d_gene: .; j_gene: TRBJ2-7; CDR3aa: CASSQVAGASYEQYF; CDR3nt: TGTGCCAGCAGCCAAGTGGCAGGGGCCTCCTACGAGCAGTACTTC
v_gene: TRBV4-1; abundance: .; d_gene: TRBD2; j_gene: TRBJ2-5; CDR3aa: CASSQVAGDRETQYF; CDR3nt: TGCGCCAGCAGCCAAGTAGCGGGAGATAGAGAGACCCAGTACTTC
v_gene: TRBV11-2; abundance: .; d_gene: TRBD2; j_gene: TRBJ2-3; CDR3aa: CASSPGLAGGEDTQYF; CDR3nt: TGTGCCAGCAGCCCTGGACTAGCGGGAGGCGAGGATACGCAGTATTTT
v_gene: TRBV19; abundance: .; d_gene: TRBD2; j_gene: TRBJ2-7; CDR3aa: CASSRGSSGSSAYEQYF; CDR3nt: TGTGCCAGTAGTAGGGGGTCTAGCGGGAGTTCGGCCTACGAGCAGTACTTC
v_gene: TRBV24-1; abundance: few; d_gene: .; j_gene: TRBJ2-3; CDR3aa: CATSAQGLGLTDTQYF; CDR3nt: TGTGCCACCAGTGCCCAGGGACTCGGCTTAACAGATACGCAGTATTTT
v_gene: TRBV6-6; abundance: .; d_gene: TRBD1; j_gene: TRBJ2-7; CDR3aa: CATTEGRGYEQYF; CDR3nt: TGTGCCACCACCGAGGGCAGGGGGTACGAGCAGTACTTC
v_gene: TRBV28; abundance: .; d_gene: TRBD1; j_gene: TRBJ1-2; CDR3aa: CASSFLGTDYGYTF; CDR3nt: TGTGCCAGCAGTTTCCTTGGGACAGACTATGGCTACACCTTC
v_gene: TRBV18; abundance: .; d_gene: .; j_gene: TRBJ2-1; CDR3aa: CASSPRGGSNNEQFF; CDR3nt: TGTGCCAGCTCACCACGGGGCGGCTCCAACAATGAGCAGTTCTTC
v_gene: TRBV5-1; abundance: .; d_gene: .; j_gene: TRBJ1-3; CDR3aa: CASSFMGGAGNTIYF; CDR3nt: TGCGCCAGCAGCTTCATGGGGGGCGCGGGAAACACCATATATTTT
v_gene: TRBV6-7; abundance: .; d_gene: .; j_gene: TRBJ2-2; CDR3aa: CASSYSRLGTNTGELFF; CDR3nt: TGTGCCAGCAGTTACTCCCGACTGGGAACCAACACCGGGGAGCTGTTTTTT
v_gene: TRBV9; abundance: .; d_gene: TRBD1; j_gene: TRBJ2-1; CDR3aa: CASSDRTGPQFF; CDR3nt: TGTGCCAGCAGCGACAGGACAGGTCCGCAGTTCTTC
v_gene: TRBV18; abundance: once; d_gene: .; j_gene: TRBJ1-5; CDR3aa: CASSPKGREPQHF; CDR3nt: TGTGCCAGCTCACCAAAGGGGCGGGAGCCCCAGCATTTT
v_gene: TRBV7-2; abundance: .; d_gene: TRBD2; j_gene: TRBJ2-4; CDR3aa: CASSLTSGSVKNIQYF; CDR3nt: TGTGCCAGCAGCTTAACGAGCGGGAGTGTCAAAAACATTCAGTACTTC
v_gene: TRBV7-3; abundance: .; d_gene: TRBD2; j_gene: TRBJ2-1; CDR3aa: CASSLSRGRAGNEQFF; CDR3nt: TGTGCCAGCAGCTTAAGCCGCGGGAGGGCCGGGAATGAGCAGTTCTTC
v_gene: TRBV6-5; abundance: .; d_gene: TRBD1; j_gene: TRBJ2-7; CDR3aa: CASSYPTGGPYEQYF; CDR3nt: TGTGCCAGCAGTTACCCGACAGGGGGGCCTTACGAGCAGTACTTC
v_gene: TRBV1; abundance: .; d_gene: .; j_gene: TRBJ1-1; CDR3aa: CTSSQGVEAFF; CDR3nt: TGCACCAGCAGCCAAGGGGTAGAAGCTTTCTTT